Sequencing of this TCR beta chain was carried out in a study of shared clonotypes between healthy human individuals. Using immunoSEQ multiplex PCR, the repertoire was profiled, and TCRdb retains in-frame clones only, with some absent. Of fewer than 700,000 clones in the sample, around 77% are singletons; the top ten hold around 12%. CDR3 length: 16 residues. In germline, CDR1 is SGHTA, CDR2 FQGNSA. With V trimmed by 5 bases and J by 7 bases, 13 bases remained unmatched. Sequencing was carried out using PBMCs. This sequence was found in a woman in her forties in good health. Some clones in this sample may be carry-over from other donors' samples. This chain uses TRBV7-2 with TRBJ1-4, with 7 bases fitting TRBD1. CDR3 in DNA: TGTGCCAGCAGCCAGGACAGGCCACAACTGGGTGAAAAACTGTTTTTT. Translation: CASSQDRPQLGEKLFF. The variable domain in full, completed from reference TRBV7-2 and TRBJ1-4, reads GAGVSQSPSNKVTEKGKDVELRCDPISGHTALYWYRQSLGQGLEFLIYFQGNSAPDKSGLPSDRFSAERTGGSVSTLTIQRTQQEDSAVYLCASSQDRPQLGEKLFFGSGTQLSVL.